The 22 T cell receptor beta chains below were found in one sample sequenced in a study of technical replicates of blood from a few donors (dated by TCRdb to about 2017). Libraries came from the immunoSEQ multiplex PCR assay. Not all clones reach the TCRdb copy of this immuneACCESS table, which keeps in-frame sequences only. Checked studies attribute under half of the gap to unresolved V genes and leave the rest unexplained. The table for this sample lists about 76,000 clones; approximately 94% of them were counted only once. 0.3% to 0.5% of the sample belongs to the ten largest clones. Sequenced input: T cells isolated from PBMCs. The receptors here all came from a human donor in good health.

This rearrangement joins TRBV2 to TRBJ1-1; the match to TRBD1 covers 7 bases. This CDR3 is built from 18 residues. V gave up 8 bases and J gave up 4 bases; unmatched junction bases: 22. The germline gives CDR1 SNHLY, CDR2 FYNNEI. CDR3: CASGAFYTWGQSGTEAFF. The CDR3 coding sequence is TGTGCCAGCGGGGCCTTTTACACCTGGGGACAGTCAGGCACTGAAGCTTTCTTT.

The chain employs TRBV19 and TRBJ2-3, with 9 nucleotides matching TRBD1. Germline V gene data show CDR1 as LNHDA and CDR2 as SQIVND (reference sequence). This CDR3 contains 15 residues. The J segment lost 4 bases and the V segment lost 6 bases, leaving 8 bases of the junction unmatched. CDR3 DNA sequence: TGTGCCAGTAGCCACCACAGGGGGCGCTCAGATACGCAGTATTTT. This translates into CASSHHRGRSDTQYF.

The chain links TRBV5-1 to TRBJ2-5; maybe TRBD2 (5 bases). Germline CDR1 reads SGHRS; CDR2 reads YFSETQ. Trimming removed 4 bases at V and 5 bases at J, with 15 bases between. The CDR3 is 14 residues long. The CDR3 DNA is TGCGCCAGCAGCGCCTTTACTAGTTCGGAGACCCAGTACTTC. Residues: CASSAFTSSETQYF.

The V gene is TRBV7-2, the J gene TRBJ2-7, with D perhaps matching TRBD1 (6 bases). The germline gives CDR1 SGHTA, CDR2 FQGNSA. Trimming stripped 2 bases from V and 3 bases from J, with 8 bases between. The CDR3 covers 13 residues. CDR3 region: CASSLQGYYEQYF. CDR3 DNA: TGTGCCAGCAGCTTACAGGGGTACTACGAGCAGTACTTC.

The chain joins TRBV10-3 to TRBJ1-3; 9 bases match TRBD1. Trimming cost V 6 bases and J 8 bases; bases outside gene matches: 5. The CDR3 is 13 amino acids. Germline V gene sequence: CDR1 ENHRY, CDR2 SYGVKD. The chain's CDR3 is CAIRQTGGDTIYF. The CDR3 DNA is TGTGCCATCAGACAAACAGGGGGCGACACCATATATTTT.

The table lists this clone with a count of one. The genes are TRBV20-1 and TRBJ2-3; D is possibly TRBD1 (5 bases). The CDR3 is 11 residues long. CDR1 is DFQATT, CDR2 SNEGSKA, per germline (reference sequence). V lost 2 bases and J lost 5, with 5 bases in between. The CDR3 here is CSARQGDTQYF. The CDR3 DNA reads TGCAGTGCTAGACAGGGAGATACGCAGTATTTT.

V usage is TRBV29-1 and J usage is TRBJ1-4; TRBD1 might be the D (6 bases). Trimming removed 4 bases at V and 0 bases at J, with 15 bases between. The CDR3 is 16 residues long. Germline CDR1 and CDR2: SQVTM and ANQGSEA. The CDR3: CSVGNGQFATNEKLFF. The DNA of the CDR3 is TGCAGCGTTGGAAATGGACAGTTTGCAACTAATGAAAAACTGTTTTTT.

This clone appeared once. The chain employs TRBV4-1 and TRBJ2-1; 10 nucleotides agree with TRBD1. This CDR3 is 16 amino acids long. V trimming: 5 bases; J trimming: 7 bases; junction bases outside the gene matches: 11. Per the germline V gene, CDR1 is MGHRA and CDR2 is YSYEKL. CDR3 protein: CASSFRDRGVVNEQFF. CDR3 in DNA: TGCGCCAGCAGCTTCCGGGACAGGGGTGTCGTGAATGAGCAGTTCTTC.

The rearrangement links TRBV29-1 to TRBJ2-7; D is perhaps TRBD2 (6 bases). V shed 4 bases and J shed 0 bases, with 13 bases lying between them. CDR1 SQVTM and CDR2 ANQGSEA come from the germline V gene. CDR3 length: 14 amino acids. CDR3: CSVVIGGSSYEQYF. Written as DNA, the CDR3 is TGCAGCGTTGTAATTGGGGGGAGCTCCTACGAGCAGTACTTC.

This rearrangement joins TRBV2 to TRBJ1-4, with 8 bases lining up with TRBD1. The V and J ends lost 3 bases and 0 bases, in that order; junction bases with no gene match: 9. The CDR3 extends over 18 amino acids. CDR1 and CDR2 (germline): SNHLY, FYNNEI. DNA of the CDR3: TGTGCCAGCAGTGAGATAACAGGGGGAATTGCAACTAATGAAAAACTGTTTTTT. Its protein product is CASSEITGGIATNEKLFF.

The chain uses TRBV29-1 and TRBJ2-7; TRBD2 matches 10 bases. The CDR3 spans 12 residues. The V gene's germline CDR1 is SQVTM and CDR2 ANQGSEA. J lost 3 bases, V lost 4 bases, and 0 bases had no gene match. For the CDR3, the DNA is TGCAGCGTTGCTAGCGGGAGCTACGAGCAGTACTTC. Its translation: CSVASGSYEQYF.

In its sample, this clone was seen a few times. V and J are TRBV13 and TRBJ1-4; 8 bases agree with TRBD1. The CDR3 is 16 residues long. Trimming at V came to 4 bases and at J to 2 bases, leaving 6 bases not matched to a gene. Germline values: CDR1 PRHDT, CDR2 FYEKMQ (reference sequence). CDR3 in amino acids: CASSSENRGTNEKLFF. The DNA for the CDR3 is TGTGCCAGCAGCTCAGAAAACAGGGGGACTAATGAAAAACTGTTTTTT.

This chain uses TRBV10-3 with TRBJ2-1; 11 nucleotides align to TRBD1. This CDR3 is built from 17 residues. Trimming at V came to 0 bases and at J to 5 bases, leaving 6 bases not matched to a gene. Germline loops: CDR1 ENHRY, CDR2 SYGVKD. The CDR3: CAISESLGQGGNNEQFF. DNA of the CDR3: TGTGCCATCAGTGAGTCATTGGGACAGGGGGGTAACAATGAGCAGTTCTTC.

This chain links TRBV6-5 with TRBJ1-1; D unresolved. Germline values: CDR1 MNHEY, CDR2 SVGAGI. The CDR3 totals 13 residues. Trimming left V 6 bases short and J 11 bases short, with 19 bases between. In nucleotides, the CDR3 is TGTGCCAGCAGAGTTAACCTTCGAGGTGAGGCTTTCTTT. Protein: CASRVNLRGEAFF.

J is TRBJ2-5 and V is TRBV4-1; 8 positions agree with TRBD1. Germline V gene sequence: CDR1 MGHRA, CDR2 YSYEKL. V shed 4 bases and J 4 bases; nucleotides not matched to a gene: 11. The length of the CDR3 is 16 residues. Written as DNA, the CDR3 is TGCGCCAGCAGCCGAGGACAGGGTGGGGGGTCAGAGACCCAGTACTTC. Translating it yields CASSRGQGGGSETQYF.

The V and J genes are TRBV28 and TRBJ1-5; D may be TRBD1 (6 bases). This CDR3 region has 14 residues. Trimming took 4 bases from V and 6 from J, leaving 13 bases between them. Germline V gene data show CDR1 as MDHEN and CDR2 as SYDVKM. The CDR3 nucleotides are TGTGCCAGCAGTTCCGGACAGTTCTCTCAGCCCCAGCATTTT. Translating it yields CASSSGQFSQPQHF.

This clone was seen more than once but under ten times. The V gene is TRBV7-2, the J gene TRBJ1-2; 7 bases match TRBD1. This CDR3 has 12 residues. Per the germline V gene, CDR1 is SGHTA and CDR2 is FQGNSA. V trimming: 3 bases; J trimming: 5 bases; junction bases outside the gene matches: 0. CDR3 bases: TGTGCCAGCAGCTTGACAGGGTATGGCTACACCTTC. This encodes CASSLTGYGYTF.

This clone came up once. The chain couples TRBV6-1 to TRBJ2-7; D ambiguous. V was cut by 0 bases and J by 2 bases, with 11 bases left in between. Germline V gene lookup returns CDR1 MNHNS and CDR2 SASEGT. The CDR3 contains 15 residues. CDR3 sequence: CASSEAVQPPYEQYF. CDR3 bases: TGTGCCAGCAGTGAAGCTGTACAGCCTCCCTACGAGCAGTACTTC.

The V and J genes are TRBV18 and TRBJ2-1, with a weak D call TRBD1 (6 bases). Between the trimmed V and J ends, which lost 2 bases and 5 bases, there was a span of 19 bases. Per germline, CDR1 KGHSH and CDR2 LQKENI. The CDR3 contains 17 residues. CDR3 region: CASSPRMTGLFNNEQFF. For the CDR3, the DNA is TGTGCCAGCTCACCAAGAATGACAGGCCTTTTTAACAATGAGCAGTTCTTC.

V gene TRBV6-5 combines with J gene TRBJ2-1, with 9 bases identical to TRBD2. J gave up 15 bases and V 7 bases, and 7 bases lay outside the gene matches. Germline-derived CDR1 and CDR2 are MNHEY and SVGAGI. The CDR3 totals 11 residues. CDR3 protein: CASTVAGEVFF. The CDR3 nucleotides read TGTGCCAGCACCGTAGCGGGAGAGGTGTTCTTC.

The CDR3 DNA follows: TGCGCCAGCAGCTTGAGTACAGGGTACGAGCAGTACTTC. It yields the protein CASSLSTGYEQYF. This sequence joins TRBV5-1 and TRBJ2-7, with TRBD1 as a possible D gene (6 bases). V dropped 1 base and J dropped 4 bases, with 9 bases sitting between them. CDR3 size: 13 residues. Germline-derived CDR1 and CDR2 are SGHRS and YFSETQ.

The gene calls are TRBV30 and TRBJ1-2; D is unclear. This CDR3 is built from 13 residues. Trimming shortened V by 1 base and J by 7 bases, and 13 bases separated the two germline ends. Germline V gene lookup returns CDR1 GTSNPN and CDR2 SVGIG (reference sequence). In DNA, the CDR3 is TGTGCCTGGAGTGGCTCTCAGGCGTCTGGCTACACCTTC. Translating it yields CAWSGSQASGYTF.